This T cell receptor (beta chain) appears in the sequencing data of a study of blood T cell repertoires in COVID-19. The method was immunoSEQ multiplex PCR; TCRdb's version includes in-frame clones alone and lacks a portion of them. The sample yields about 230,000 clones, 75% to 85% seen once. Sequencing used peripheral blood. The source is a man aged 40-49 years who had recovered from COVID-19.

The CDR3 reads CASSFLGTGVNYGYTF. As DNA, the CDR3 is TGTGCCAGCAGTTTTCTAGGGACAGGGGTGAACTATGGCTACACCTTC. V usage is TRBV27 and J usage is TRBJ1-2, with TRBD1 matching over 10 bases. The CDR3 length is 16 residues. J was trimmed by 2 bases and V by 3 bases; bases with no gene match: 6. CDR1 MNHEY and CDR2 SMNVEV come from the germline V gene (reference sequence).